This T cell receptor beta chain appears in the sequencing data of a study of cytomegalovirus exposure and HLA in healthy donors. Germline loops: CDR1 SGHKS, CDR2 YYEKEE (reference sequence). The CDR3 covers 16 residues. The germline V and J ends were trimmed by 4 bases and 0 bases, with 16 bases remaining between them. The protocol was immunoSEQ multiplex PCR, while the TCRdb copy is restricted to in-frame clones and leaves out a portion. This sample carries about 120,000 clones, about 84% of them seen once, and the ten largest clones take approximately 4.9%. This clonotype was sampled from a man younger than 35 in good health and CMV-seronegative. Sequencing used PBMCs. V is TRBV5-5 and J is TRBJ1-1, with D tentatively TRBD1 (5 bases). CDR3 coding DNA: TGTGCCAGCAGCCCCCGTGGCGACAGCGTGAACACTGAAGCTTTCTTT. As protein: CASSPRGDSVNTEAFF.